Listed below are T cell receptor beta chains from one sample, sequenced in a study of neurological immune-mediated disorders. TCRdb redid the calling of the 5' RACE reads with MiXCR, one entry per CDR3 protein. The sample carries around 68,000 distinct CDR3 sequences, around 4% recorded once. Sequenced input: PBMCs. The source of these receptors is a man aged 50 to 60 with multiple sclerosis. The CDR3 runs from the conserved cysteine through the conserved F or W. Fields, in order: clone size, V gene, J gene, D gene, CDR3 protein, CDR3 DNA. D genes are given only for firm matches. Not all rows give a size; the values are once, few, many and, for expanded clones, a class.

NA	TRBV4-1	TRBJ2-2	NA	CASSLSGQGELFF	TGTGCCAGCAGCTTATCAGGGCAGGGGGAGCTGTTTTTT
many	TRBV29-1	TRBJ1-1	NA	CSVAASQIGAFF	TGCAGCGTTGCGGCATCCCAGATCGGGGCTTTCTTT
many	TRBV15	TRBJ2-1	TRBD2	CATSRGLAGGYNEQFF	TGTGCCACCAGCAGAGGACTAGCGGGGGGTTACAATGAGCAGTTCTTC
many	TRBV10-2	TRBJ2-1	TRBD2	CASSGTSGFYRGEQFF	TGCGCCAGCAGCGGGACTAGCGGCTTTTATAGGGGTGAGCAGTTCTTC
many	TRBV7-9	TRBJ1-1	NA	CASRDLKQGNTEAFF	TGTGCCAGCAGGGACCTCAAACAGGGGAACACTGAAGCTTTCTTT
NA	TRBV7-2	TRBJ2-3	TRBD2	CASSLLLGLAGSTDTQYF	TGTGCCAGCAGCTTATTGTTAGGACTAGCGGGAAGCACAGATACGCAGTATTTT
many	TRBV4-2	TRBJ1-5	NA	CASSQDFQSNQPQHF	TGTGCCAGCAGCCAAGATTTTCAGAGCAATCAGCCCCAGCATTTT
many	TRBV12-3/TRBV12-4	TRBJ1-6	TRBD1	CASRKAGGTNSPLNF	TGTGCCAGCAGGAAAGCAGGGGGGACTAATTCACCCCTCAACTTT
many	TRBV20-1	TRBJ2-7	NA	CSASEQAYEQYF	TGCAGTGCTAGTGAACAGGCGTACGAGCAGTACTTC
NA	TRBV6-5	TRBJ1-2	NA	CASSYARADSWGGYGYTF	TGTGCCAGCAGTTACGCCCGGGCGGATTCATGGGGAGGCTATGGCTACACCTTC
many	TRBV6-4	TRBJ2-3	NA	CASSLGQQDTDTQYF	TGTGCCAGCAGTCTCGGACAACAGGACACAGATACGCAGTATTTT
many	TRBV12-3/TRBV12-4	TRBJ1-3	NA	CASSHTGSGNTIYF	TGTGCCAGCAGCCACACTGGCTCTGGAAACACCATATATTTT
many	TRBV18	TRBJ2-1	NA	CASSPVRQRTNSYNEQFF	TGTGCCAGCTCACCAGTGCGACAGCGTACCAACTCCTACAATGAGCAGTTCTTC
many	TRBV3-1	TRBJ2-2	TRBD2	CASSQDWRGRNTGELFF	TGTGCCAGCAGCCAAGATTGGCGGGGGAGAAACACCGGGGAGCTGTTTTTT
few	TRBV19	TRBJ1-5	NA	CASSMWAGGNQPQHF	TGTGCCAGTAGTATGTGGGCTGGCGGCAATCAGCCCCAGCATTTT
many	TRBV4-1	TRBJ1-1	NA	CASSQSGGYSPEANTEAFF	TGCGCCAGCAGCCAGTCTGGGGGCTATAGCCCTGAAGCGAACACTGAAGCTTTCTTT
many	TRBV25-1	TRBJ2-7	NA	CASSEGNEQYF	TGTGCCAGCAGTGAAGGGAACGAGCAGTACTTC
many	TRBV6-5	TRBJ2-3	NA	CASSYVEGSTDTQYF	TGTGCCAGCAGTTACGTGGAGGGGTCCACAGATACGCAGTATTTT
many	TRBV4-1	TRBJ1-1	NA	CASSQGPRTAEAFF	TGCGCCAGCAGCCAAGGACCGAGGACCGCTGAAGCTTTCTTT
many	TRBV9	TRBJ2-5	TRBD2	CASSRISAGVEETQYF	TGTGCCAGCAGCAGAATTTCAGCGGGGGTGGAGGAGACCCAGTACTTC
many	TRBV11-2	TRBJ1-2	TRBD1	CASSFNRGYGYTF	TGTGCCAGCAGCTTCAACAGGGGCTATGGCTACACCTTC
many	TRBV20-1	TRBJ1-2	NA	CSAIVDRGSYGYTF	TGCAGTGCTATAGTAGACCGGGGGAGCTATGGCTACACCTTC
many	TRBV10-3	TRBJ1-1	NA	CAIRVGGVNTEAFF	TGTGCCATCAGGGTTGGGGGGGTGAACACTGAAGCTTTCTTT
many	TRBV20-1	TRBJ2-1	TRBD1	CSARVAGGFNEQFF	TGCAGTGCTAGAGTCGCAGGGGGCTTCAATGAGCAGTTCTTC
many	TRBV7-9	TRBJ2-5	NA	CASTGETQYF	TGTGCCAGCACCGGGGAGACCCAGTACTTC
NA	TRBV20-1	TRBJ2-1	TRBD2	CSAKRGGLFNEQFF	TGCAGTGCCAAGCGGGGGGGCTTGTTCAATGAGCAGTTCTTC
many	TRBV5-1	TRBJ2-1	NA	CASSLGGSSYNEQFF	TGCGCCAGCAGCTTGGGAGGGAGCTCCTACAATGAGCAGTTCTTC
once	TRBV15	TRBJ1-1	TRBD1	CATSRDRGRTEAFF	TGTGCCACCAGCAGAGACAGGGGGCGCACTGAAGCTTTCTTT
many	TRBV6-2/TRBV6-3	TRBJ2-1	NA	CASSSVVAPYGEQFF	TGTGCCAGCAGTTCGGTGGTTGCCCCCTACGGTGAGCAGTTCTTC
many	TRBV18	TRBJ1-1	NA	CASSPLGSGNTEAFF	TGTGCCAGCTCACCACTGGGGAGTGGAAACACTGAAGCTTTCTTT
many	TRBV4-2	TRBJ2-1	NA	CASMEVDNEQFF	TGTGCCAGCATGGAGGTGGACAATGAGCAGTTCTTC
many	TRBV29-1	TRBJ1-1	TRBD1	CSVDVTGANTEAFF	TGCAGCGTTGACGTGACAGGGGCCAACACTGAAGCTTTCTTT
many	TRBV12-3/TRBV12-4	TRBJ1-2	TRBD1	CASSRGQGGGYTF	TGTGCCAGCAGTCGGGGACAGGGAGGAGGCTACACCTTC
many	TRBV7-2	TRBJ2-7	TRBD2	CASSLSGGAYEQYF	TGTGCCAGCAGCCTGAGCGGGGGGGCTTACGAGCAGTACTTC
few	TRBV5-1	TRBJ1-4	TRBD1	CASSPDGQGGNEKLFF	TGCGCCAGCAGCCCGGACGGACAGGGGGGCAATGAAAAACTGTTTTTT
many	TRBV6-5	TRBJ2-1	TRBD2	CASSYIGGAVVEQFF	TGTGCCAGCAGTTACATCGGGGGGGCGGTAGTTGAGCAGTTCTTC
many	TRBV20-1	TRBJ2-3	NA	CSARDPRGTDTQYF	TGCAGTGCTAGAGATCCGCGGGGTACAGATACGCAGTATTTT
many	TRBV27	TRBJ2-1	NA	CASSLSPLQGVPPNNEQFF	TGTGCCAGCAGTTTATCGCCCCTACAGGGCGTCCCCCCCAACAATGAGCAGTTCTTC
NA	TRBV12-3/TRBV12-4	TRBJ2-1	NA	CASSPRKGNEQFF	TGTGCCAGCAGCCCACGAAAGGGGAATGAACAGTTCTTC
many	TRBV27	TRBJ1-6	NA	CASSLVNNSPLHF	TGTGCCAGCAGTTTAGTGAATAATTCACCCCTCCACTTT